Described below is a single T cell receptor beta chain sequence and its context. Its specificity is unknown. V was clipped by 4 bases and J by 3 bases, with 4 bases between them. The CDR3 has 11 amino acids. Germline V gene lookup returns CDR1 MNHNS and CDR2 SASEGT. The data were taken from a study of radiation and T cells in renal cell carcinoma. In the study overall: Nephrectomy followed 15 Gy stereotactic body radiation by 4 weeks.

Method: immunoSEQ multiplex PCR; TCRdb's copy keeps in-frame clones and lacks some. The table shows 120,000 to 150,000 clones, with 88% occurring only once. Whole-study results and caveats: Top tumor clonotypes rose in blood 2 weeks post-radiation, then contracted. Baseline intratumoral clonotype presence is unknown without pretreatment biopsies.

Time point specified: baseline pretreatment blood. Treatment here: 15 Gy SBRT to primary tumor, nephrectomy 4 weeks later. Clear cell pathology was present in this patient's renal cell carcinoma. This sequence originates from a woman between 65 and 79 years old with renal cell carcinoma. The specimen comprised blood, sampled from a patient whose treatment included radiotherapy and nephrectomy. The chain employs TRBV6-1 and TRBJ2-7; D gene ambiguous. CDR3 in DNA: TGTGCCAGCAGTGCAGGCTACGAGCAGTACTTC. Protein product: CASSAGYEQYF.